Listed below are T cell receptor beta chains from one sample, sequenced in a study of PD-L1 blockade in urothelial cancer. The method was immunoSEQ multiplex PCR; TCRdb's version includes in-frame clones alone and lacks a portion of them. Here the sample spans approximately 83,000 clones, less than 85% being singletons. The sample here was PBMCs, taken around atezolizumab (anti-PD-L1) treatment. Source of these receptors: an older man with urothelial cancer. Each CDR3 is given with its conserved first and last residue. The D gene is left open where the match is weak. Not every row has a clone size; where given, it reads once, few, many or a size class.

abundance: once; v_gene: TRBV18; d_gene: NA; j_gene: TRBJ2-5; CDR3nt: TGTGCCAGCTCACCACCGTCCGGGGTGCAAGAGACCCAGTACTTC; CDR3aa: CASSPPSGVQETQYF
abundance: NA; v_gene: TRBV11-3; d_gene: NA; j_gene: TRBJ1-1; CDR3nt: TGTGCCAGCAGCTTAGTTACGGTCGGGAACACTGAAGCTTTCTTT; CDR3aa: CASSLVTVGNTEAFF
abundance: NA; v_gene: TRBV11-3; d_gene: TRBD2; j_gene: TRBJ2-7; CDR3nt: TGTGCCAGCAGCTTAGACGGGACTAGCGGCGAGCAGTACTTC; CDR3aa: CASSLDGTSGEQYF
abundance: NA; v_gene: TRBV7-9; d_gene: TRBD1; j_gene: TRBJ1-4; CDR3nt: TGTGCCAGCAGCCCCGAACAGGGGGTGGGTGAAAAACTGTTTTTT; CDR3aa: CASSPEQGVGEKLFF
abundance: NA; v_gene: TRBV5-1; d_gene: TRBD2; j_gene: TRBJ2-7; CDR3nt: TGCGCCAGCAACCAGCAGCGGGGAGGAGAGCAGTACTTC; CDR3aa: CASNQQRGGEQYF
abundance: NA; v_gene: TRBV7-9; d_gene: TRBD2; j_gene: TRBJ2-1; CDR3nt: TGTGCCAGCAGCTTACTAGCGGGAGCGAATGAGCAGTTCTTC; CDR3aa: CASSLLAGANEQFF
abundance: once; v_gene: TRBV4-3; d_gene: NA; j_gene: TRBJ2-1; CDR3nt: TGCGCCAGCAGCCAAGACTCAGCGATGACAGGTCACACCGTGGATGAGCAGTTCTTC; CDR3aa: CASSQDSAMTGHTVDEQFF
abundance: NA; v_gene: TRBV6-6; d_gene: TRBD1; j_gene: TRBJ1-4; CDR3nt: TGTGCCAGCAGCCAGACAGGGGGCGGTGAAAAACTGTTTTTT; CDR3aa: CASSQTGGGEKLFF
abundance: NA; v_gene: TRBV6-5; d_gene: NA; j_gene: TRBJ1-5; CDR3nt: TGTGCCAGCAACTCCAACAGTTTCGGCCAGCCCCAGCATTTT; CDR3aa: CASNSNSFGQPQHF
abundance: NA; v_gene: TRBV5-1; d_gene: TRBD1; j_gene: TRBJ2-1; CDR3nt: TGCGCCAGCAGCTTGGAAGGGGGACAGGTTAATCACAATGAGCAGTTCTTC; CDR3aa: CASSLEGGQVNHNEQFF
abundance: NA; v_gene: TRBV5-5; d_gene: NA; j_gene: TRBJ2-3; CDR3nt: TGTGCCAGCAGCTTGGATATCCAGGGTAGCACAGATACGCAGTATTTT; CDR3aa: CASSLDIQGSTDTQYF
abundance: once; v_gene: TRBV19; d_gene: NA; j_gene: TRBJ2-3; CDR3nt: TGTGCCAGTAGTTTGGCCTTATTCCTCACAGATACGCAGTATTTT; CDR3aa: CASSLALFLTDTQYF
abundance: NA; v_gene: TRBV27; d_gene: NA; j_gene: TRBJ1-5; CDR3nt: TGTGCCAGCAGTTGGGCAATTGATCAGCCCCAGCATTTT; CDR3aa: CASSWAIDQPQHF
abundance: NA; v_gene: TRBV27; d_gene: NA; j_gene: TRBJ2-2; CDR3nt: TGTGCCAGCAGTCCGTTCGGCACTAGCACGAACACCGGGGAGCTGTTTTTT; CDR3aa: CASSPFGTSTNTGELFF
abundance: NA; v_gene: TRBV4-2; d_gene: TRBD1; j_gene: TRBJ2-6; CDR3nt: TGTGCCAGCAGCCAGGACGAACAGGGGGGAGTGAGGGCCAACGTCCTGACTTTC; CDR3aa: CASSQDEQGGVRANVLTF
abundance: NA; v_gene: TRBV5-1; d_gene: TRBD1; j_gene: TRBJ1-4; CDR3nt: TGCGCCAGCAGTTTGGGACAGCCTACAACTAATGAAAAACTGTTTTTT; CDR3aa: CASSLGQPTTNEKLFF
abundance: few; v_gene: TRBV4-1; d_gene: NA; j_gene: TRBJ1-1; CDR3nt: TGCGCCAGCAGCCAAGATCAACGACAACGGACTGAAGCTTTCTTT; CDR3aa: CASSQDQRQRTEAFF